Sequencing of this T cell receptor beta chain was carried out in a study of sequential checkpoint blockade in melanoma. Study-wide context: Randomization was 1:1 between first-line nivolumab→ipilimumab and ipilimumab→nivolumab. Each arm's sequence ended with maintenance nivolumab.

Losses at the gene ends were 7 bases for V and 2 bases for J; bases not matched to a gene: 4. The V gene's germline CDR1 is MNHEY and CDR2 SMNVEV (reference sequence). The CDR3 extends over 15 amino acids. Described treatment: randomized to nivolumab then ipilimumab (arm A) or the reverse (arm B). None of the patients previously received DNA-damaging chemotherapy. From thawed PBMCs, live CD3+CD8+ cells negative for CD19 and CD56 were sorted. Assay used: immunoSEQ multiplex PCR; TCRdb lists only in-frame clones, some missing. The data show about 28,000 clones, less than 90% seen once. The J gene is TRBJ2-1, the V gene TRBV27; 11 positions match TRBD2. This specimen consisted of CD8+ T cells sorted from blood (inferred from file names), obtained from a patient given nivolumab and ipilimumab in sequence. The receptor comes from a human donor with melanoma. Here the CDR3 DNA reads TGTGCCAGCACCTCGGGACTAGCGGCCTACAATGAGCAGTTCTTC. Its translation: CASTSGLAAYNEQFF.